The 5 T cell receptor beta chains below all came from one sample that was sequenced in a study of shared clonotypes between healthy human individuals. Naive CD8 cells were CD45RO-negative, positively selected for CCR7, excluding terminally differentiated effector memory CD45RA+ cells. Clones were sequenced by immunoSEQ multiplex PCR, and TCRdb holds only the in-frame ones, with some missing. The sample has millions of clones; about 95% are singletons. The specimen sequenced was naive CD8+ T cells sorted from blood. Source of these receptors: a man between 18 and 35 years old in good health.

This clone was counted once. CDR3 in DNA: TGTGCCAGCAGTGAAGCGGAGGGCTCTGGGGCCAACGTCCTGACTTTC. As protein: CASSEAEGSGANVLTF. The chain carries TRBV2 and TRBJ2-6, with D possibly being TRBD2 (6 bases). The V end was cut by 0 bases, the J end by 0 bases, with 6 bases between. Germline V gives CDR1 SNHLY, CDR2 FYNNEI. The CDR3 spans 16 residues.

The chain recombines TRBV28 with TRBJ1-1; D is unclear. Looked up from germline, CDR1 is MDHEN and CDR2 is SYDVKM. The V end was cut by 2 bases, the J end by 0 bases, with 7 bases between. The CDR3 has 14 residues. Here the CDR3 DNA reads TGTGCCAGCAGTTTAGAGGGTTTGAACACTGAAGCTTTCTTT. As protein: CASSLEGLNTEAFF.

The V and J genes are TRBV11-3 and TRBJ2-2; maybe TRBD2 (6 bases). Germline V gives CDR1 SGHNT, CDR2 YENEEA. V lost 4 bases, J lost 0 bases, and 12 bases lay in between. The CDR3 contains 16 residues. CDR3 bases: TGTGCCAGCAGCTCCGAGGGACTGTCGAACACCGGGGAGCTGTTTTTT. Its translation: CASSSEGLSNTGELFF.

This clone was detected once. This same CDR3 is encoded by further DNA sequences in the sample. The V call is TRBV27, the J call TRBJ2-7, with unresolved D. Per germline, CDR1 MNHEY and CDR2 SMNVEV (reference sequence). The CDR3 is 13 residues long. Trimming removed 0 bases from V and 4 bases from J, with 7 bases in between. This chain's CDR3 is CASSLSIGYEQYF. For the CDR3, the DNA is TGTGCCAGCAGTTTATCGATCGGGTACGAGCAGTACTTC.

The DNA of the CDR3 is TGTGCCAGCAGCTCTAGCGGGAGAACATGCGAGCAGTACTTC. Amino acids: CASSSSGRTCEQYF. The chain is built from TRBV7-4 and TRBJ2-7, with TRBD2 matching over 10 bases. Germline values: CDR1 SGHVT, CDR2 SQSDAQ. The CDR3 totals 14 residues. Unmatched junction bases numbered 6, after V lost 4 bases and J lost 6 bases. Variable domain in full (rest from reference TRBV7-4 and TRBJ2-7): GAGVSQSPRYKVAKRGRDVALRCDSISGHVTLYWYRQTLGQGSEVLTYSQSDAQRDKSGRPSGRFSAERPERSVSTLKIQRTEQGDSAVYLCASSSSGRTCEQYFGPGTRLTVT.